These 3 T cell receptor beta chains were sequenced from one sample in a study of immune evolution from preneoplasia to lung adenocarcinoma. Using immunoSEQ multiplex PCR, the repertoire was profiled, and TCRdb retains in-frame clones only, with some absent. This table has approximately 5,000 clones, about three quarters appearing once. Sequenced material: FFPE normal lung tissue adjacent to the tumor. These receptor sequences come from a person in their sixties or seventies with lung adenocarcinoma.

This chain connects TRBV6-1 to TRBJ1-5; D might be TRBD1 (5 bases). V lost 6 bases to trimming and J lost 3 bases, with 15 bases between them. Germline V gene lookup returns CDR1 MNHNS and CDR2 SASEGT. This CDR3 contains 15 residues. CDR3 loop: CASRTHGGVNQPQHF. The CDR3 nucleotides read TGTGCCAGCAGGACCCACGGGGGTGTCAATCAGCCCCAGCATTTT.

This chain links TRBV11-1 with TRBJ2-7; 11 bases are shared with TRBD2. Germline lookup yields CDR1 SGHAT and CDR2 FQDESV (reference sequence). V was clipped by 6 bases and J by 4 bases; unmatched bases: 14. The CDR3 extends over 17 amino acids. The CDR3 nucleotides read TGTGCCAGCAGTTCCACTACTAGCGGGGGAGGAGGGTACGAGCAGTACTTC. Translated, it gives CASSSTTSGGGGYEQYF. Full variable domain (rest looked up from reference TRBV11-1 and TRBJ2-7): EAEVAQSPRYKITEKSQAVAFWCDPISGHATLYWYRQILGQGPELLVQFQDESVVDDSQLPKDRFSAERLKGVDSTLKIQPAELGDSAMYLCASSSTTSGGGGYEQYFGPGTRLTVT.

This sequence joins TRBV29-1 and TRBJ2-7; 7 bases match TRBD1. Per the germline V gene, CDR1 is SQVTM and CDR2 is ANQGSEA. This CDR3 has 16 residues. J gave up 4 bases and V 8 bases, and 20 bases lay outside the gene matches. The CDR3 spells CSRPSKWDSSHYEQYF. DNA for the CDR3: TGCAGCCGACCTTCGAAATGGGACAGCAGCCATTACGAGCAGTACTTC.